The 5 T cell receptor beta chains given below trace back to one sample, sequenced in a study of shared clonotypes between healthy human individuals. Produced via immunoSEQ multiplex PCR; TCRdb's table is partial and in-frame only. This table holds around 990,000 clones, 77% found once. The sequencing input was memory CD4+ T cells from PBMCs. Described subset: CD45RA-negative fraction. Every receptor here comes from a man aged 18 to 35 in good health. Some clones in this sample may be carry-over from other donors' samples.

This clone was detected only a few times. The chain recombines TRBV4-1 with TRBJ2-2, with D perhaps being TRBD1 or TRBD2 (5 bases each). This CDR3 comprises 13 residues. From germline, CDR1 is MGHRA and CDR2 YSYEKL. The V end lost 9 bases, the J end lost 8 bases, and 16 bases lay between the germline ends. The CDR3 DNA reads TGCGCCAGTGAGGGGCCCCGTAGGGGGGAGCTGTTTTTT. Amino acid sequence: CASEGPRRGELFF.

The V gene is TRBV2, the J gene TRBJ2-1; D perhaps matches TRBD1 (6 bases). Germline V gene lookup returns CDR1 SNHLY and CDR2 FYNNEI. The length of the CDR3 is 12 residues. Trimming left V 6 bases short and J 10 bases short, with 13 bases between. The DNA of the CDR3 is TGTGCCAGCAGGGCTACAGGGCCGGAGCAGTTCTTC. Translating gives CASRATGPEQFF.

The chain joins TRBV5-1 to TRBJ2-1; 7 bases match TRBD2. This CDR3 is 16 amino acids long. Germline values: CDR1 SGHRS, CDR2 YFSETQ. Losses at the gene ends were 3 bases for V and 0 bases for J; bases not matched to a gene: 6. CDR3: CASSSGTISSYNEQFF. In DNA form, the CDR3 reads TGCGCCAGCAGCTCAGGGACTATTAGCTCCTACAATGAGCAGTTCTTC.

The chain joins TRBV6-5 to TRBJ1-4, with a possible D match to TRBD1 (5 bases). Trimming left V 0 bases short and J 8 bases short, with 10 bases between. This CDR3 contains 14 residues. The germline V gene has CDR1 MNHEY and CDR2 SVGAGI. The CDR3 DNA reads TGTGCCAGCAGTTACTCCACCAGGGAGGAAAAACTGTTTTTT. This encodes CASSYSTREEKLFF.

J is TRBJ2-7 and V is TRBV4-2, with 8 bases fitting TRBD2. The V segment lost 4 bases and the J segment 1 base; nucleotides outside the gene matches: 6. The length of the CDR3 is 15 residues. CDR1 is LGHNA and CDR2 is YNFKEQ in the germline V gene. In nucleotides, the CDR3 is TGTGCCAGCAGCCTATTTCAGCGGGAGTCCTACGAGCAGTACTTC. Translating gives CASSLFQRESYEQYF.